This TCR beta chain was recorded in a study of T cells in Graves' hyperthyroidism and ophthalmopathy. Amplified TCR beta CDR3 regions came from RNA transcripts. RT-PCR in the first round (using the HTBI primer set) targeted the TCR CDR3. TCRdb reprocessed the multiplex PCR reads via MiXCR and lists one record per CDR3 protein. The sample holds approximately 400,000 distinct CDR3 sequences, 15% to 20% seen once. Patients showing uncontrolled infection, other autoimmune disease, pregnancy or lactation were ineligible. V lost 0 bases and J lost 5, with 9 bases in between. The CDR3 loop spans 15 amino acids. Germline CDR1 and CDR2: SGHRS and YFSETQ. This clonotype was seen only a few times.

The rearrangement links TRBV5-1 to TRBJ1-6; tentative D call: TRBD1 (6 bases). This TCR was recovered from a woman aged 18-29 years with Graves' hyperthyroidism. Input material: blood. The CDR3 DNA follows: TGCGCCAGCAGCTTGGCGGGGGCCAATAATTCACCCCTCCACTTT. This translates into CASSLAGANNSPLHF.